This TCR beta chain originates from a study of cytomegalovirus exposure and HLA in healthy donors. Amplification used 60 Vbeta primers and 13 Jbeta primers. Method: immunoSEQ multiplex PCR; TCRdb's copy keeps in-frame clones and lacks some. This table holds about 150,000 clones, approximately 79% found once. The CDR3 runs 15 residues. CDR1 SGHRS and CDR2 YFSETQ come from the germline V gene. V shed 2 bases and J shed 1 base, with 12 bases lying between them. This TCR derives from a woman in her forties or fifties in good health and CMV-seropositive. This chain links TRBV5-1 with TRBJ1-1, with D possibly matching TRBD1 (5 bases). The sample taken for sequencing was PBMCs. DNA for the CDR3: TGCGCCAGCAGCTTAAGGGGCCATGGGAACACTGAAGCTTTCTTT. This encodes CASSLRGHGNTEAFF.